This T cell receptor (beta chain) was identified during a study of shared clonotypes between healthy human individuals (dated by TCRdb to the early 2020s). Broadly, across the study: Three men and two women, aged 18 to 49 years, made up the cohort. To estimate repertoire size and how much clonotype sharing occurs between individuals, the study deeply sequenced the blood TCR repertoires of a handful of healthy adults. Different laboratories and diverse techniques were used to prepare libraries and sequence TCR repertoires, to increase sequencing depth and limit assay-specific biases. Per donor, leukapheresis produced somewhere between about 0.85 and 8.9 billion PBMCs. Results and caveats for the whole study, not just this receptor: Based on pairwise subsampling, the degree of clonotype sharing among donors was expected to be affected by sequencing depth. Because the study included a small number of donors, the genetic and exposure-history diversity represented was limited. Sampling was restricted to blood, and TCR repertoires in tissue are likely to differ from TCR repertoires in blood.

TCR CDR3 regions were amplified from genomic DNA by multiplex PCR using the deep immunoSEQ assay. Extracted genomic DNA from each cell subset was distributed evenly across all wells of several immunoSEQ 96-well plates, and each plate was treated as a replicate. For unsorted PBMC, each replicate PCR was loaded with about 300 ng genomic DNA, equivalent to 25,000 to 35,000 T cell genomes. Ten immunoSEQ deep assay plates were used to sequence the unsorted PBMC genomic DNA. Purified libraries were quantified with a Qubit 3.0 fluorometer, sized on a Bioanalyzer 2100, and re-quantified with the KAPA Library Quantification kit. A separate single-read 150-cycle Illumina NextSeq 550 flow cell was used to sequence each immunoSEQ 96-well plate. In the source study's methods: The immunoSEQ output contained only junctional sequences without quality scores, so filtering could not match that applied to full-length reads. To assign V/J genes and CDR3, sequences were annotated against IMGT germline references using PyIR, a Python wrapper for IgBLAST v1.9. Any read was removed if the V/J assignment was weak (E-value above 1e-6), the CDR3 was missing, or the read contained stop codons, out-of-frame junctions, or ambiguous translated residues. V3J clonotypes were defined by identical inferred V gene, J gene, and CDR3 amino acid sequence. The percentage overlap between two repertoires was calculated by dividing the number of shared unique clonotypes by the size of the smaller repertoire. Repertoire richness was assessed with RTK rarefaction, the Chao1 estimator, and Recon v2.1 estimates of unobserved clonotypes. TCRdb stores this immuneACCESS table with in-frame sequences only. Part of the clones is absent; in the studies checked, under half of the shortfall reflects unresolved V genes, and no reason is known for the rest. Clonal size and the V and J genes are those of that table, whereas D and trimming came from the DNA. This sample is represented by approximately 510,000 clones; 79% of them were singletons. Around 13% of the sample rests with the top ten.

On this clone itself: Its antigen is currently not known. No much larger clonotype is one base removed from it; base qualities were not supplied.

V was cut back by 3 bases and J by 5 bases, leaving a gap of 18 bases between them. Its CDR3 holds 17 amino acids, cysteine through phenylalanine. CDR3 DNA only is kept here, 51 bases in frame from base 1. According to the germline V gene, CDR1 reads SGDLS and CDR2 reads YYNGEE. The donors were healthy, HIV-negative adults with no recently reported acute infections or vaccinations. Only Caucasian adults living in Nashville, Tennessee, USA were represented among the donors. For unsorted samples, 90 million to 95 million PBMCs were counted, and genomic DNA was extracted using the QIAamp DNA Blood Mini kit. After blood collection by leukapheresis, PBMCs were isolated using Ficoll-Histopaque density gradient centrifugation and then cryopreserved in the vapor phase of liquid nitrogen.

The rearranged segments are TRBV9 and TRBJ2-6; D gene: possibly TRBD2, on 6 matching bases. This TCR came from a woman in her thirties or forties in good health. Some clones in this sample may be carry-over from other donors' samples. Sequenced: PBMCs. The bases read TGTGCCAGCAGCGCCGAGAGGGCGGGGCGCCGGGCCAACGTCCTGACTTTC. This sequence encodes CASSAERAGRRANVLTF.